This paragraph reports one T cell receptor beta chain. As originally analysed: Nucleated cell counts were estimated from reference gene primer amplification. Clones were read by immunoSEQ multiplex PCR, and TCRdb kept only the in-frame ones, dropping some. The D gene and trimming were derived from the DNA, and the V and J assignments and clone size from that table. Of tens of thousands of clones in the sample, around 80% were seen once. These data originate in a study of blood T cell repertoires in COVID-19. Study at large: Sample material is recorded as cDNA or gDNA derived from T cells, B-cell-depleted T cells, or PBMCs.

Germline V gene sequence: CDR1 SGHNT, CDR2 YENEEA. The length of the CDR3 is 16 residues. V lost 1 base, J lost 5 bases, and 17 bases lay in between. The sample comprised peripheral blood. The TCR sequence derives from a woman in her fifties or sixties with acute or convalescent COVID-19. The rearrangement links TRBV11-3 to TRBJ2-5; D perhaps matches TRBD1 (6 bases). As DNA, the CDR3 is TGTGCCAGCAGCTTAGGCGGCAGGGGAAGGAGGGAGACCCAGTACTTC. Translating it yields CASSLGGRGRRETQYF. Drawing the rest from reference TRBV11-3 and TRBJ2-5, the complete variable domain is EAGVVQSPRYKIIEKKQPVAFWCNPISGHNTLYWYLQNLGQGPELLIRYENEEAVDDSQLPKDRFSAERLKGVDSTLKIQPAELGDSAVYLCASSLGGRGRRETQYFGPGTRLLVL.